This TCR beta chain was found in a study of blood T cell repertoires in COVID-19. Study context: PBMCs, B-cell-depleted T cells, or T cells provided the cDNA or gDNA that made up the material.

Germline CDR1 DFQATT, CDR2 SNEGSKA (reference sequence). The V gene lost 3 bases and the J gene lost 3 bases, with 6 bases spanning the gap. The CDR3 is made up of 12 amino acids. Sequencing was performed with immunoSEQ multiplex PCR; in TCRdb, only in-frame clones are kept and a portion is missing. The top ten clones hold around 4.6% of a sample with 250,000 or so clones, nearly 90% of them seen once. The V and J genes are TRBV20-1 and TRBJ2-1; no clear D gene. The TCR comes from a woman between 40 and 55 years old who had recovered from COVID-19. Sequenced: peripheral blood. The CDR3 DNA sequence: TGCAGTGCTAGTGCACTCTACAATGAGCAGTTCTTC. Its protein product is CSASALYNEQFF.